Here is one T cell receptor (beta chain) with its context. Trimming pared 0 bases from V and 2 bases from J, leaving 12 bases between. Germline loops: CDR1 LNHNV, CDR2 YYDKDF (reference sequence). The CDR3 is 16 residues long. Original methodology: Estimation of nucleated cell counts was performed using reference gene primer amplification. The data were produced by immunoSEQ multiplex PCR, yet TCRdb's version contains in-frame clones alone and is incomplete. The DNA gave D and trimming, while V, J and clone size come from that table. The sample contains 95,000 to 110,000 clones, roughly 90% of which appear only once. These data originate in a study of blood T cell repertoires in COVID-19. At the level of the study: COVID-19 samples collected from the United States, Italy and Spain covered acute and convalescent phases. In each case, the material was cDNA or gDNA derived from T cells, B-cell-depleted T cells, or PBMCs.

The specimen sequenced was peripheral blood. This sequence was found in an elderly woman in a cohort sampled during active COVID-19. The chain links TRBV15 to TRBJ2-3; weak D call: TRBD2 (6 bases). CDR3 amino acids: CATSRDKGGNTDTQYF. The CDR3 DNA reads TGTGCCACCAGCAGAGATAAGGGAGGTAACACAGATACGCAGTATTTT.